This T cell receptor beta chain is from a study of response to subunit inactivated influenza vaccine (dated by TCRdb to 2016 to 2019). About the full investigation: Deep quantitative profiling of the T cell receptor repertoire was used in the study to follow responses to a trivalent subunit inactivated influenza vaccine.

Library preparation employed RT-PCR. Sequencing relied on an Illumina HiSeq 2500. TCRdb trimmed the raw reads at Q25, called clones with MiXCR and kept productive beta chains. Duplicate CDR3 protein sequences are folded into a single record with the most common DNA and genes. This sample holds under 550,000 distinct CDR3 sequences; around 7.9% were observed only once. The leading ten clones occupy around 12% of the sample. This clonotype was recorded at least ten times. Its antigen target is currently unknown. Per-nucleotide qualities are absent, and no much larger clonotype sits a single base away. General conclusions and limits of the study: The authors suggested that each seasonal influenza vaccination may recruit only a limited number of new T cells.

This TCR was sampled from a man aged 50-75 years who received an inactivated influenza vaccine. Donor details come from another sample of the same person, matched by shared clones. Sequenced here: PBMCs from blood, sampled around 2 years after vaccination.

The DNA sequence is as follows: TGCGCCAGCAGCTTGGCGACAGCCCAAGAGACCCAGTACTTC. Protein translation: CASSLATAQETQYF. The sequence is built from TRBV5-1 and TRBJ2-5, and the D gene may be TRBD1, 5 bases matching. CDR1 and CDR2 were assigned from the germline V gene as SGHRS and YFSETQ. The CDR3 runs 14 amino acids, cysteine and phenylalanine included. Left in the record is the CDR3 DNA by itself, 42 bases read in frame from the first base. Trimming removed 0 bases from V and 1 base from J, leaving 7 bases between the germline ends.